The present T cell receptor beta chain was sequenced within a study of blood T cell repertoires in COVID-19. Turning to the study itself: COVID-19 samples from acute and convalescent phases originated in the United States, Italy and Spain. Nucleic acid was either cDNA or gDNA, and it came from T cells, B-cell-depleted T cells, or PBMCs.

The authors' processing: Quantification of nucleated cells was approximated via reference gene primer amplification. Clones were sequenced by immunoSEQ multiplex PCR, and TCRdb holds only the in-frame ones, with some missing. From that table come the V and J calls and clone size; the DNA was used to work out D and trimming. This sample has 75,000 to 95,000 clones, with roughly 72% found just once. V lost 3 bases to trimming and J lost 4 bases; unmatched junction nucleotides: 7. The CDR3 consists of 15 residues. From germline, CDR1 is SGHTA and CDR2 FQGTGA. V and J are TRBV7-3 and TRBJ2-3; TRBD1 agrees at 7 bases. Specimen: peripheral blood. This TCR was sampled from a woman aged 60-75 years in a cohort sampled during active or convalescent COVID-19. The CDR3 DNA reads as TGTGCCAGCAGCTTGACTTACAGGGGCGCAGATACGCAGTATTTT. This codes for CASSLTYRGADTQYF.